The sequence of this TCR beta chain was determined in a study of cytomegalovirus exposure and HLA in healthy donors (dated by TCRdb to about 2017). Study-wide context: According to an earlier analysis of 587 of the donors, about 180 million T cells yielded roughly 110 million unique TCR beta sequences and approximately 280 Gb of sequence data. An earlier analysis of approximately 630 of the donors applied high-throughput TCR beta sequencing to assess whether each TCR beta V gene segment acted as functional or pseudogenic. In a later genetic analysis, genome-wide SNP genotypes for 398 of the 666 donors were used, and that subset was treated as a discovery cohort. In a later analysis, previously published TCR beta repertoires from fewer than 750 donors were re-analyzed and high-resolution HLA genotyping was added so that TCR occurrence patterns could be studied. The study was designed to test whether signatures of past pathogen exposure could be identified by cataloging public T cell receptors. All discovery cohort repertoires had been generated using a single sequencing platform. A separate validation cohort of over a hundred different subjects was used in addition to the roughly 700-subject first cohort. Across some 400 genotyped donors of the cohort, an average of about 240,000 unique TCR beta nucleotide sequences per donor were sequenced, and roughly 18% of those sequences were non-productive. An early release that covered some 630 HLA-typed donors contained approximately 300 gigabases of sequencing data and roughly 84 million unique TCR sequences. Donor age, sex, ethnicity and CMV serostatus were compiled alongside the repertoire data. The number of typed donors differed by locus: about 620-640 for A, B, C, DRB1 and DQB1; 500 to 550 for DQA1; 600 to 610 for DPA1; and 400 to 480 for DPB1. The study combined high-throughput TCR immunosequencing, statistical association of individual TCRs with disease status, and machine learning to predict cytomegalovirus infection status. Class I and class II HLA loci were covered by the typing at four-digit resolution. Several DR-DQ haplotypes were treated as single units for association and clustering because of strong linkage in the cohort. The study used immunosequencing to profile the T cell repertoires of several hundred subjects and linked those repertoires to cytomegalovirus serostatus. In the later analysis, no new phenotypic data were used to find candidate immune exposures; instead, reliance was placed on TCR beta sequences and their occurrence across donors. Among the approximately 420 genotyped donors, about 85% belonged to the genetic ancestry cluster associated with self-reported Caucasian donors.

Summary of the overall study and its limitations: It was suggested by the authors that the approach could potentially be generalized to other disease states and immunological phenotypes. Because some donors lacked HLA typing at each locus, the association tests relied only on the typed subset. Specific HLA alleles were associated with some 15,000 TCR beta sequences at a false discovery rate of 0.05 in a later analysis. Cytomegalovirus status was reported to be diagnosed by the classifier with high specificity and sensitivity in both the original and validation cohorts. A further reported finding was that TCR beta sequences accurately predicted the HLA-A and HLA-B alleles for most subjects in the first cohort. In a later analysis, HLA-associated TCR beta chains showed more clonal expansion and lower generation probabilities than non-associated chains that were equally common. According to a later analysis, parvovirus B19, influenza, CMV and Epstein-Barr virus appeared linked to several top co-occurrence clusters. In a later genetic analysis, a missense DCLRE1C variant was associated with V-gene and J-gene trimming of TCR beta chains, and the association was replicated in an independent cohort. In a later genetic analysis, fewer N-insertions in productive TCRs were reported among donors in an Asian-associated ancestry cluster than the roughly 670-donor mean. In a later analysis, the rate of TCR association differed among HLA loci, with DRB1 alleles having the most associated TCRs and HLA-C alleles having the fewest. The earlier analysis of 450 to 700 of the donors excluded some 15 rarely observed V segments, including chromosome 9 orphons, because counts were too low. Correlated functional status among segregating V segments might be attributable to linkage disequilibrium, but an unknown experimental factor could not be ruled out. A cluster of highly shared sequence variants was judged likely to be a technical artifact of the sequencing pipeline. In an earlier analysis of about 540 of the donors, most TCR beta V segments were observed in productive rearrangements about 87% or about 30% of the time, broadly matching IMGT annotations. In a later analysis, most CMV-associated TCR beta chains were found to appear HLA-restricted, with HLA associations seemingly driven largely by CMV exposure. Most TCR sequences were seen in very few donors, while some public TCRs were found in many individuals. This cohort had only TCR beta chains sequenced, and the lack of alpha or paired-chain data limited which features could be detected. In the study, 150 to 200 TCR beta chains were listed as associated with cytomegalovirus. Roughly uniform sequencing depth across donors was assumed in presence/absence analyses, although this assumption may not hold. Assigning TCR associations to individual alleles was difficult when HLA alleles, especially DR and DQ, strongly co-occurred. For the cohort, immune exposure information was limited to CMV serostatus. Three of the identified cytomegalovirus-associated TCR beta chains were confirmed in vitro to be specific for cytomegalovirus antigens.

Receptor libraries were prepared by the immunoSEQ multiplex PCR assay. The multiplex PCR relied on a mix of 60 forward primers for TCR Vbeta segments and 13 reverse primers for TCR Jbeta segments. The CDR3 region of rearranged TCR beta genes was amplified from genomic DNA by a multiplex PCR assay. The Illumina HiSeq System was used to sequence the amplified TCR beta libraries as 87-base-pair reads. The study's own analysis went as follows. A later analysis counted tens of millions of unique TCR beta chains across the 600 to 850 repertoires, and about 10 million of these chains were shared by at least two donors. Raw reads were error-corrected and collapsed into unique sequences with a nearest-neighbor algorithm that merged closely related sequences to remove PCR and sequencing errors. CDR3 sequences were aligned to IMGT reference sequences to assign V, D and J gene segments. Each retained sequence needed at least a six-nucleotide match to both a V gene segment and a J gene segment. Rearrangements were classified as productive when the CDR3 lacked stop codons and remained in frame with V and J, and all other rearrangements were classified as non-productive. CDR3 was defined according to IMGT convention as the region running from the second conserved V-encoded cysteine to the conserved J-encoded phenylalanine. Sequences without an unambiguous match to a single V gene segment were excluded from the earlier analysis of 450 to 650 of the donors. An earlier analysis of fewer than 750 of the donors classified V segments as functional when productive rearrangements were above 56.7% and as segregating when the standard deviation between donors was above 5%. To diagnose cytomegalovirus status from the catalog of TCR beta chain sequences, a statistical classification framework was built. In a later analysis, V and J genes were assigned by comparing TCR nucleotide sequences against IMGT/GENE-DB human TR gene sequences. Using the TCRdist pipeline, a later analysis assigned CDR3 sequences along with most-parsimonious VDJ recombination scenarios. In a later analysis, each TCR beta chain was defined by its CDR3 amino acid sequence together with its V-gene family, and reads without a unique V-gene family were excluded. As a way to deal with suspected cross-contamination and a sequencing artifact, a later analysis dropped hundreds of nucleotide sequences that were highly shared and had low generation probability. In a later analysis, a clonal expansion index was calculated for each public chain from normalized within-repertoire ranks of inferred template counts. In a later analysis, generation probabilities were computed using a VDJ recombination model fitted to out-of-frame rearrangements, and the results were checked against IGoR. Hypergeometric tests were used in a later analysis to score TCR-TCR, TCR-HLA and TCR-CMV co-occurrence, with a repertoire-size bias correction applied to the TCR pairs. A later analysis estimated false discovery rates by permuting HLA or CMV assignments 20 times. In a later analysis, co-occurring TCRs were grouped using DBSCAN, and TCRdist sequence similarity was added for clustering within HLA-allele-positive subsets. Repertoires with fewer than 30,000 or more than 120,000 public chains, plus five repertoires with anomalous nucleotide sharing, were excluded from co-occurrence clustering. TCRdb carries this immuneACCESS record with in-frame sequences only. Its versions omit some clonotypes, under half of them owing to an unresolved V gene in the studies checked, with the rest unexplained. V, J and clone size derive from that table, while D and trimming were established from the DNA sequence. Present in this sample are 150,000 to 200,000 clones, 78% of which were seen just once. The ten largest make up around 14% of the sample.

The cohort consisted of some 730 healthy bone marrow donors. At the time of sampling, all cohort members were nominally healthy, though unrecorded immune exposures were likely present. The donor was CMV seropositive and was included in the group of about 290 seropositive cohort members. Each donor provided a peripheral blood sample, and peripheral blood mononuclear cells were used for TCR beta sequencing. The Qiagen DNeasy Blood Extraction Kit was used to extract genomic DNA from the blood cell samples. This clone has just one count. Its antigen is unknown. Base qualities were left out, and no much larger clone turns up one base away. Sequencing input: PBMCs. The sequence was collected from a woman aged 30 to 39 in good health and CMV-seropositive.

The CDR3 loop reads CASSLLRPTDTQYF. The DNA sequence is given as TGTGCCTCCTCCTTACTCCGCCCCACAGATACGCAGTATTTT. This chain is built from TRBV19 and TRBJ2-3, with no reliable assignment of the D segment. The CDR3 has 14 amino acids, counting the end cysteine and phenylalanine. Just CDR3 DNA is preserved here, 42 bases in frame from base 1. V is cut by 11 bases and J by 2 bases, and the space between the germline ends is 17 bases. CDR1 LNHDA and CDR2 SQIVND were looked up in the germline V gene (reference sequence).